The sequence of this T cell receptor beta chain was determined in a study of shared clonotypes between healthy human individuals. In the study overall: Each donor's CD8 memory used one plate, CD8 naive two, each CD4 subset three.

The protocol was immunoSEQ multiplex PCR, while the TCRdb copy is restricted to in-frame clones and leaves out a portion. The table lists roughly 2.1 million clones, 93% of them singletons. The study, taken as a whole, reports: Incomplete sequencing of sorted subsets was indicated by rarefaction despite large depth. A generally larger estimated richness was seen in naive subsets than in memory subsets. Clonotypes that were shared across a handful of donors made up around 5.5% of naive CD4 clonotypes.

CD45RO-negative, CCR7-selected cells formed the naive CD8 fraction, which excluded terminally differentiated effector memory CD45RA+ cells. The CDR3 totals 13 residues. Germline V gene sequence: CDR1 MNHEY, CDR2 SMNVEV (reference sequence). The V and J ends lost 6 bases and 0 bases respectively, with 9 bases between them. To note about this clone: Its antigen is unknown. This sample includes further DNA sequences coding for the same CDR3.

The chain is built from TRBV27 and TRBJ2-7, with D possibly TRBD1 on 6 matching bases. The sequenced sample consisted of naive CD8+ T cells from PBMCs. This clonotype originated in a man younger than 35 in good health. Some clones in this sample may be carry-over from other donors' samples. The CDR3 loop reads CASSQGSSYEQYF. CDR3 in DNA: TGTGCCAGCAGCCAGGGGAGCTCCTACGAGCAGTACTTC.